The 9 T cell receptor beta chains in this list originate from one sample, sequenced in a study of monozygotic twins with cystic fibrosis. Here immunoSEQ multiplex PCR was the method, and the copy in TCRdb shows in-frame clones only, minus some. The data contain 30,000 or so clones, 66% of them singletons. Sequenced: blood. The source is a girl between 10 and 17 years old with cystic fibrosis.

The V call is TRBV5-6, the J call TRBJ2-2; 11 bases are a match to TRBD2. CDR1 is SGHDT and CDR2 is YYEEEE in the germline V gene. Trimming took 2 bases from V and 2 from J; bases not matched to a gene: 8. CDR3 length: 18 amino acids. The CDR3 coding sequence is TGTGCCAGCAGCTTTGTTCCGGGACTAGCGGTTAACACCGGGGAGCTGTTTTTT. It is translated as CASSFVPGLAVNTGELFF.

In this sample, this clone turned up a few times. The rearrangement links TRBV27 to TRBJ2-7, with TRBD1 matching 10 bases. This CDR3 spans 13 amino acids. V gave up 8 bases and J gave up 3 bases; unmatched junction bases: 4. Germline CDR1 MNHEY, CDR2 SMNVEV (reference sequence). The DNA of the CDR3 is TGTGCCAGCGGCCGGGACAGGGGCTACGAGCAGTACTTC. Residues: CASGRDRGYEQYF.

This rearrangement joins TRBV2 to TRBJ2-6; D not resolved. The CDR3 consists of 17 residues. Trimming took 6 bases from V and 4 from J, leaving 19 bases between them. CDR1 and CDR2 (germline): SNHLY, FYNNEI. In DNA form, the CDR3 reads TGTGCCAGCAGCCCTCGGACCCTACCGTCCGGGGCCAACGTCCTGACTTTC. It specifies CASSPRTLPSGANVLTF.

This clone was detected once. J is TRBJ1-1 and V is TRBV13; 8 nucleotides agree with TRBD1. V trimming: 0 bases; J trimming: 1 base; junction bases outside the gene matches: 1. This CDR3 is built from 15 residues. Germline CDR1 is PRHDT and CDR2 is FYEKMQ (reference sequence). DNA of the CDR3: TGTGCCAGCAGCTTAGGGGGGACAGGGAACACTGAAGCTTTCTTT. Translation: CASSLGGTGNTEAFF.

V gene TRBV5-1 combines with J gene TRBJ2-2, with a tentative D call TRBD2 (6 bases). The CDR3 totals 18 residues. Trimming cost V 1 base and J 0 bases, with 16 bases left between them. Germline assignment: CDR1 SGHRS and CDR2 YFSETQ. In nucleotides, the CDR3 is TGCGCCAGCAGCTTGTATATGCGGGATCACGCGAACACCGGGGAGCTGTTTTTT. This encodes CASSLYMRDHANTGELFF.

The J gene is TRBJ2-1, the V gene TRBV13, with a tentative D call TRBD2 (5 bases). V dropped 2 bases and J dropped 5 bases, with 13 bases sitting between them. Germline assignment: CDR1 PRHDT and CDR2 FYEKMQ (reference sequence). The CDR3 is 15 residues long. The CDR3 DNA sequence: TGTGCCAGCAGCTTAAGAGGAGGCTTAAACAATGAGCAGTTCTTC. Translating gives CASSLRGGLNNEQFF.

The sample holds a few counts of this clone. The chain combines TRBV2 with TRBJ1-5; TRBD1 might be the D (6 bases). V shed 8 bases and J shed 3 bases, with 14 bases lying between them. CDR1 is SNHLY and CDR2 is FYNNEI in the germline V gene. This CDR3 spans 14 amino acids. CDR3 residues: CASGRSGANQPQHF. CDR3 DNA sequence: TGTGCCAGCGGAAGATCAGGGGCCAATCAGCCCCAGCATTTT. Supplemented by reference TRBV2 and TRBJ1-5, the full variable domain reads EPEVTQTPSHQVTQMGQEVILRCVPISNHLYFYWYRQILGQKVEFLVSFYNNEISEKSEIFDDQFSVERPDGSNFTLKIRSTKLEDSAMYFCASGRSGANQPQHFGDGTRLSIL.

This clone occurred a few times. This chain joins TRBV19 and TRBJ2-3; D remains unclear. The length of the CDR3 is 15 residues. V was pared by 3 bases and J by 1 base, with 11 bases between. Germline loops: CDR1 LNHDA, CDR2 SQIVND (reference sequence). CDR3 in amino acids: CASSINRLGTDTQYF. The CDR3 DNA follows: TGTGCCAGTAGTATCAATAGGTTGGGCACAGATACGCAGTATTTT.

CDR3 sequence reads: CASSLWQESSYEQYF. The CDR3 nucleotides read TGCGCCAGCAGCTTGTGGCAAGAGTCCTCCTACGAGCAGTACTTC. The V and J genes are TRBV5-1 and TRBJ2-7; D call uncertain. The CDR3 runs 15 residues. Trimming removed 1 base from V and 0 bases from J, with 11 bases in between. The germline gives CDR1 SGHRS, CDR2 YFSETQ.